This TCR beta chain originates from a study of breast tumors, draining lymph nodes, adjacent tissues. The lymph nodes were axillary draining lymph nodes from breast cancer patients. Germline V gene data show CDR1 as SNHLY and CDR2 as FYNNEI. The length of the CDR3 is 15 residues. The ends were cut back, 2 bases at V and 4 bases at J, with 13 bases in the middle. TCRdb redid the calling of the multiplex PCR reads with MiXCR, one entry per CDR3 protein. The sample shows roughly 260,000 distinct CDR3 sequences, about 30% of them seen only once. Findings and caveats of the study: The data were judged consistent with most tumor T cells coming from lymph node and expanding in tumor.

This clonotype was observed many times. Its target is unknown. This chain uses TRBV2 with TRBJ2-3; TRBD2 is a possible D gene (5 bases). This sequence originates from a female donor with breast cancer. Some clones in this sample may be carry-over from other donors' samples. Sequences were obtained from axillary lymph node tissue. CDR3 bases: TGTGCCAGCAGTGAAATCATCGGGATCTCAGATACGCAGTATTTT. Translated, it gives CASSEIIGISDTQYF.